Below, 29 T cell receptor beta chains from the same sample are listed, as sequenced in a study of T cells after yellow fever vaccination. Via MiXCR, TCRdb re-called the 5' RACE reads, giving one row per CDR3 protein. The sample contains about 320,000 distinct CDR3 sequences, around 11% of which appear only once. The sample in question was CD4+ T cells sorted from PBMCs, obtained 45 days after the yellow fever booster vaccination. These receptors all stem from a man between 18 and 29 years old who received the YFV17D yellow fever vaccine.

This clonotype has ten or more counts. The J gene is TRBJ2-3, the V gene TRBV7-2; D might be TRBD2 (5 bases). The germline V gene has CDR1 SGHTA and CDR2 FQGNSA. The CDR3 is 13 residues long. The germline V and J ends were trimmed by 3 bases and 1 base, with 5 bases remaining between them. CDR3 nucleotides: TGTGCCAGCAGCTTTAGCGGCACAGATACGCAGTATTTT. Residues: CASSFSGTDTQYF.

CDR3 region: CASSTSGGAKTQYF. CDR3 DNA: TGTGCCAGCAGTACTAGCGGGGGGGCAAAGACCCAGTACTTC. The chain joins TRBV12-3 or TRBV12-4 to TRBJ2-5; 13 positions agree with TRBD2. The CDR3 is 14 residues long. V trimming: 5 bases; J trimming: 6 bases; junction bases outside the gene matches: 3.

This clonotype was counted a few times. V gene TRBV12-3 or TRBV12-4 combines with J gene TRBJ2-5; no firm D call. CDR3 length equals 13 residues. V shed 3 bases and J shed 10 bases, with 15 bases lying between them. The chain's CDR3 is CASSLGRTSSQYF. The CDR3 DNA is TGTGCCAGCAGTTTGGGTCGAACGTCGAGCCAGTACTTC.

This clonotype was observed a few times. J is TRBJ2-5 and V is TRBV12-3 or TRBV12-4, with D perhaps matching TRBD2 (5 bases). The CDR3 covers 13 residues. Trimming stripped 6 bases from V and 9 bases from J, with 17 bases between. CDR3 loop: CASRRPSAGAQYF. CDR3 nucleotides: TGTGCCAGCAGGAGGCCCTCGGCCGGGGCCCAGTACTTC.

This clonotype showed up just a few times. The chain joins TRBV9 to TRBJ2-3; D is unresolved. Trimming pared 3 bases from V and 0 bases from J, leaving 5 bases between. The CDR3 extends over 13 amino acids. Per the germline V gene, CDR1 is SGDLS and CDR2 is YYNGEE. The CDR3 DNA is TGTGCCAGCAGCGCCGCCAGCACAGATACGCAGTATTTT. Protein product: CASSAASTDTQYF.

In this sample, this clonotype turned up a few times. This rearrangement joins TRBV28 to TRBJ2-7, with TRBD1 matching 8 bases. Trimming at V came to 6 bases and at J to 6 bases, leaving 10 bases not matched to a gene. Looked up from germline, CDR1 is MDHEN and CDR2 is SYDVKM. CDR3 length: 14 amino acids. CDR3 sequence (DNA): TGTGCCAGCAGCCCTGGACAGGGTTCGCGCGAGCAGTACGTC. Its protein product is CASSPGQGSREQYV.

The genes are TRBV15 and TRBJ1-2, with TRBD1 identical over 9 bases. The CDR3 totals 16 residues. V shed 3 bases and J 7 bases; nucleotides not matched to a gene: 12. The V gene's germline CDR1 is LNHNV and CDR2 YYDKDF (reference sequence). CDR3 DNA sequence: TGTGCCACCAGCAGCCGGGACAGGGAGTGGTGGCGTGGCTACACCTTC. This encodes CATSSRDREWWRGYTF.

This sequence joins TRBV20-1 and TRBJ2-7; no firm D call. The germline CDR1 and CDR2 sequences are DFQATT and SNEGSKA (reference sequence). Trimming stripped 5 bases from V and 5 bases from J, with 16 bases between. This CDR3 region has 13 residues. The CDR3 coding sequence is TGCAGTGCTTCAAGTTTACGTGGCGACGAGCAGTACTTC. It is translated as CSASSLRGDEQYF.

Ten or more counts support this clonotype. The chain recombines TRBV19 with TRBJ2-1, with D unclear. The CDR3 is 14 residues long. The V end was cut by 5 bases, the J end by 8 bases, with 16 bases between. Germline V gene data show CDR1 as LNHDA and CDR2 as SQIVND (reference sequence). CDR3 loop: CASSRARRRDEQFF. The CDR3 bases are TGTGCCAGTAGTCGGGCTCGGCGCCGGGATGAGCAGTTCTTC.

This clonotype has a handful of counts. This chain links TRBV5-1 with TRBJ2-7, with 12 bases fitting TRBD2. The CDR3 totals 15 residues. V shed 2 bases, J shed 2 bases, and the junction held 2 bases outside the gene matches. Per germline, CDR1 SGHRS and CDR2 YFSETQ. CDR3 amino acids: CASSLLAGGPYEQYF. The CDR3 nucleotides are TGCGCCAGCAGCTTACTAGCGGGGGGTCCCTACGAGCAGTACTTC.

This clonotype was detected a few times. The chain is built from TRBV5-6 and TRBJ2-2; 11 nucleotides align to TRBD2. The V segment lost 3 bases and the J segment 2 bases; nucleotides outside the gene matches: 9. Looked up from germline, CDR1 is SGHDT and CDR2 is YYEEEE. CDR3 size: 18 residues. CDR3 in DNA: TGTGCCAGCAGCTCCACCCCTAGCGGGGGGCCTAACACCGGGGAGCTGTTTTTT. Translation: CASSSTPSGGPNTGELFF.

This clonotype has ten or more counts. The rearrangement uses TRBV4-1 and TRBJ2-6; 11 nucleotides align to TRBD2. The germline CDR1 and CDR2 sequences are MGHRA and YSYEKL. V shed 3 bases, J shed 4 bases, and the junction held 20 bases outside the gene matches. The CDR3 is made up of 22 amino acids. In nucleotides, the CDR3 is TGCGCCAGCAGCCACCGCAAAACTAGCGGGGGTCCACCGGCGCGGGGGGCCAACGTCCTGACTTTC. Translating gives CASSHRKTSGGPPARGANVLTF.

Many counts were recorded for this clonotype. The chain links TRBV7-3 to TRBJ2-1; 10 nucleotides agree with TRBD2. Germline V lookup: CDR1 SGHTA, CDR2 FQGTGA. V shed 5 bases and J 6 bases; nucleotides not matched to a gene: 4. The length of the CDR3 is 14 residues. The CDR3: CASSRWTSGNEQFF. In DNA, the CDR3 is TGTGCCAGCAGCCGGTGGACTAGCGGCAATGAGCAGTTCTTC.

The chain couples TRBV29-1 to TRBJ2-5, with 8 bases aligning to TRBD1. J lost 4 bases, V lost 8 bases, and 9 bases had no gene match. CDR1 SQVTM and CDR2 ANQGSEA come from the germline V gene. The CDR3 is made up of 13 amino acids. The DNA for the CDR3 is TGCAGCACCGACAGGGGTTTGGGAGAGACCCAGTACTTC. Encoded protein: CSTDRGLGETQYF.

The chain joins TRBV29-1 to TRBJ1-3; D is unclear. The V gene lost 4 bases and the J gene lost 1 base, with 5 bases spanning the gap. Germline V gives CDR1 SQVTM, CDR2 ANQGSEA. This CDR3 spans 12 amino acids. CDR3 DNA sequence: TGCAGCGTTGGGAGTTCTGGAAACACCATATATTTT. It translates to CSVGSSGNTIYF.

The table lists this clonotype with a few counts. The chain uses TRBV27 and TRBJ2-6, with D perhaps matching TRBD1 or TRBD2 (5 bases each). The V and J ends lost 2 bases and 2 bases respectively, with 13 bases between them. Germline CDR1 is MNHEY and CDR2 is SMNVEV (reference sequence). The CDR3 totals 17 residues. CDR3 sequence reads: CASSLEWGIAGANVLTF. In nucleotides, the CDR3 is TGTGCCAGCAGTTTAGAGTGGGGGATAGCTGGGGCCAACGTCCTGACTTTC.

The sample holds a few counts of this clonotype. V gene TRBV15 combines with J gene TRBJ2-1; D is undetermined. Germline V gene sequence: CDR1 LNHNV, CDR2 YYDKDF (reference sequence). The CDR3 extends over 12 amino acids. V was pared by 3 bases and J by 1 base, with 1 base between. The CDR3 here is CATSRSYNEQFF. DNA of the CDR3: TGTGCCACCAGCAGGTCCTACAATGAGCAGTTCTTC.

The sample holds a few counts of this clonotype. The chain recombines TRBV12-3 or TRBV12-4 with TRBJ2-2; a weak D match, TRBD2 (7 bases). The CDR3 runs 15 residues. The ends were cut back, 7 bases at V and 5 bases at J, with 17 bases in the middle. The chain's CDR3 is CASIPWGGPTGELFF. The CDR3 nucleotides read TGTGCCAGCATCCCCTGGGGGGGGCCGACCGGGGAGCTGTTTTTT.

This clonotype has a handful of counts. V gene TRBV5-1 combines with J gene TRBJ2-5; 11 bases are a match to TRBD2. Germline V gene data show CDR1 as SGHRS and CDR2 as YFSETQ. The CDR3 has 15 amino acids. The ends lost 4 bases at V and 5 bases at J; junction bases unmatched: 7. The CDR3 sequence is CASSMTGTSGETQYF. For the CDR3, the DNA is TGCGCCAGCAGCATGACCGGGACTAGCGGCGAGACCCAGTACTTC.

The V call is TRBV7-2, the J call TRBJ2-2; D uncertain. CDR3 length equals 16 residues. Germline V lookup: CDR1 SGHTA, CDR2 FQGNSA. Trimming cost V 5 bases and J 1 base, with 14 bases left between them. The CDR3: CASSPQTNLNTGELFF. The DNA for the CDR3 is TGTGCCAGCAGCCCCCAGACAAATTTGAACACCGGGGAGCTGTTTTTT.

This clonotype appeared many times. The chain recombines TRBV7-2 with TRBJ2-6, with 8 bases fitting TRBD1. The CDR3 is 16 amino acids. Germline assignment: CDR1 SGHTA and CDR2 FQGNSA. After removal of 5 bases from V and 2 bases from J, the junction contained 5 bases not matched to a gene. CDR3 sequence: CASSTRTGPGANVLTF. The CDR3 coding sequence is TGTGCCAGCAGCACCCGGACAGGGCCTGGGGCCAACGTCCTGACTTTC.

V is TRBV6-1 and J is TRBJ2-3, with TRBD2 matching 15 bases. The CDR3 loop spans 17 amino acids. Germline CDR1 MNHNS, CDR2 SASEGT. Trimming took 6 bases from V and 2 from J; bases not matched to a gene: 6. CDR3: CASRIGLAGGLTDTQYF. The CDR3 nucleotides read TGTGCCAGCAGAATAGGACTAGCGGGGGGGCTCACAGATACGCAGTATTTT.

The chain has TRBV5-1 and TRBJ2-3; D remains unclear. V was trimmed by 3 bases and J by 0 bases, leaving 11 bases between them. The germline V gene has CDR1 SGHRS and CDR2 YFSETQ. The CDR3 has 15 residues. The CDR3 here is CASSSTFGSTDTQYF. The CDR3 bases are TGCGCCAGCAGCTCCACCTTCGGGAGCACAGATACGCAGTATTTT.

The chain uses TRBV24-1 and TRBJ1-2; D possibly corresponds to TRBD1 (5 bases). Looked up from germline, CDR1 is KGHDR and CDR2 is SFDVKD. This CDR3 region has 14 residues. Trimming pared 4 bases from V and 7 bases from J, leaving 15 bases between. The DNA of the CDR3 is TGTGCCACCAGTGACTCAGATCCAGGGAGTGGCTACACCTTC. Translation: CATSDSDPGSGYTF.

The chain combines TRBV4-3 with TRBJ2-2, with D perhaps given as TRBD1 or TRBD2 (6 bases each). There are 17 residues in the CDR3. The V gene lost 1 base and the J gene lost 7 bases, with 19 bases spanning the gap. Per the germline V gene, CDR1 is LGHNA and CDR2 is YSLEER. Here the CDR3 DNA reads TGCGCCAGCAGCCAAGGCCCCCGGGGGCCCGGGGGCGGGGAGCTGTTTTTT. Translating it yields CASSQGPRGPGGGELFF.

The CDR3 protein is CASGLSDSLRSGELFF. CDR3 nucleotide sequence: TGTGCTAGTGGTTTGAGCGACAGCCTTCGGAGCGGGGAGCTGTTTTTT. The rearrangement uses TRBV12-5 and TRBJ2-2; TRBD1 might be the D (5 bases). Germline V gene sequence: CDR1 LGHNT, CDR2 FRNRAP. The V end lost 2 bases, the J end lost 7 bases, and 17 bases lay between the germline ends. The CDR3 runs to 16 residues.

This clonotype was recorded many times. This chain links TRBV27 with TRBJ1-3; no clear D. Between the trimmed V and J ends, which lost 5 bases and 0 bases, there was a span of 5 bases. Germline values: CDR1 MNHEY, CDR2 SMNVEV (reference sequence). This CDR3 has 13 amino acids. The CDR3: CASSRSSGNTIYF. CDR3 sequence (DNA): TGTGCCAGCAGTAGGTCCTCTGGAAACACCATATATTTT.

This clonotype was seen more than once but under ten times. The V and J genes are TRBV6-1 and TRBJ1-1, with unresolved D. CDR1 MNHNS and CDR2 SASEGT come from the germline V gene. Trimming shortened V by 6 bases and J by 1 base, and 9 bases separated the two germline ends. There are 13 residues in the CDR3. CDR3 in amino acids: CASRGPQNTEAFF. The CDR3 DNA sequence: TGTGCCAGCAGAGGCCCTCAGAACACTGAAGCTTTCTTT.

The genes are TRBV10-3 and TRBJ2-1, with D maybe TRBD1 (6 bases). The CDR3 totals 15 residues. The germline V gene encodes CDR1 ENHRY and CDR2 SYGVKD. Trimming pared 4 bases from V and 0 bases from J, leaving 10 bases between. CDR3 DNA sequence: TGTGCCATCAGTGGTAGGGGGAGCTCCTACAATGAGCAGTTCTTC. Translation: CAISGRGSSYNEQFF.